This is a list of T cell receptor beta chains from one sample in a study of blood T cell repertoires in COVID-19. The method was immunoSEQ multiplex PCR; TCRdb's version includes in-frame clones alone and lacks a portion of them. Of about 160,000 clones listed, around 92% are singletons. Sequencing used peripheral blood. The receptor source for this set is a man aged 30-40 years with COVID-19, enrolled during active disease. Each CDR3 is given with its conserved first and last residue. The D gene is left open where the match is weak. The size field is filled for only some rows; it gives once, few, many or a size class.

TRBV28	-	TRBD1	TRBJ1-2	TGTGCCAGCAGTTCCCCGACAGGGGGGGGCTACACCTTC	CASSSPTGGGYTF
TRBV6-2/TRBV6-3	-	TRBD2	TRBJ2-2	TGTGCCAGCAGCTTCAAAACCAGCGGGGATTACACCGGGGAGCTGTTTTTT	CASSFKTSGDYTGELFF
TRBV15	few	-	TRBJ2-3	TGTGCCACCAGCAGAGATACGGGCGGGAACACAGATACGCAGTATTTT	CATSRDTGGNTDTQYF
TRBV4-1	-	TRBD2	TRBJ2-3	TGCGCCAGCAGCCAAGATCGTAATAGCGGGGTAGCAGATACGCAGTATTTT	CASSQDRNSGVADTQYF
TRBV7-9	-	TRBD1	TRBJ2-5	TGTGCCAGCAGCCTACGCGGGGGACAGGGGGCAGAGACCCAGTACTTC	CASSLRGGQGAETQYF
TRBV5-4	-	TRBD2	TRBJ2-1	TGTGCCAGCAGCTTGGATAGCGGGAGAGGGAATGAGCAGTTCTTC	CASSLDSGRGNEQFF
TRBV2	few	TRBD1	TRBJ1-5	TGTGCCAGCAGGAATGACAGGGTTGGCAATCAGCCCCAGCATTTT	CASRNDRVGNQPQHF
TRBV27	-	TRBD1	TRBJ1-6	TGTGCCAGCAAACCTTCTAGACAGGGGACCAACTCCAAGTATAATTCACCCCTCCACTTT	CASKPSRQGTNSKYNSPLHF
TRBV19	once	-	TRBJ1-2	TGTGCCAGTAGTATCGGTTTCGGGGAGTCCACCTTC	CASSIGFGESTF
TRBV19	-	-	TRBJ1-3	TGTGCCAGTACAGGGAATTCTGGAAACACCATATATTTT	CASTGNSGNTIYF
TRBV6-2/TRBV6-3	once	TRBD1	TRBJ1-1	TGTGCCAGCAGTCTTGGACAGGGAAGCGTCAACACTGAAGCTTTCTTT	CASSLGQGSVNTEAFF
TRBV7-9	once	TRBD1	TRBJ1-1	TGTGCCAGCAGCCCTACCCCGGACAGGGGCACTGAAGCTTTCTTT	CASSPTPDRGTEAFF
TRBV5-1	-	TRBD1	TRBJ1-6	TGCGCCAGCAGCCCTGTGGACAGGGGGCGAGGGGAAGCCTCCTATAATTCACCCCTCCACTTT	CASSPVDRGRGEASYNSPLHF
TRBV11-2	-	TRBD1	TRBJ2-2	TGTGCCAGCAGCTTCTACAGGGGTTCTGTGAACACCGGGGAGCTGTTTTTT	CASSFYRGSVNTGELFF
TRBV19	few	TRBD1	TRBJ2-7	TGTGCCAGCCAGGGGGCTGAGTACGAGCAGTACTTC	CASQGAEYEQYF
TRBV5-1	-	-	TRBJ2-2	-	CASSPGLAGPGSCFF
TRBV5-6	-	-	TRBJ1-2	TGTGCCAGCAGCCCTGGAAGGGGCTCGTATGGCTACACCTTC	CASSPGRGSYGYTF
TRBV12-3/TRBV12-4	-	-	TRBJ2-1	TGTGCCTCACGAGGGGGCTACAATGAGCAGTTCTTC	CASRGGYNEQFF
TRBV4-3	once	-	TRBJ1-2	TGCGCCAGCAGCCAAGTACACCGGACAGCCTATGGCTACACCTTC	CASSQVHRTAYGYTF
TRBV5-6	-	-	TRBJ2-4	TGTGCCAGCAGCTTTGGCAGGGGCAAAAACATTCAGTACTTC	CASSFGRGKNIQYF
TRBV19	-	TRBD2	TRBJ2-1	TGTGCCAGTAGTCTTCGGCTAGCGGGCTCCTACAATGAGCAGTTCTTC	CASSLRLAGSYNEQFF